This T cell receptor (beta chain) was recorded in a study of cytomegalovirus exposure and HLA in healthy donors. Findings and caveats of the study: An analysis that was carried out later associated 16,951 TCR beta sequences with HLA alleles at 0.05 false discovery rate.

The primer mix had 60 Vbeta and 13 Jbeta primers. The data were produced by immunoSEQ multiplex PCR, yet TCRdb's version contains in-frame clones alone and is incomplete. The sample records some 150,000 clones, roughly 70% being singletons. Each donor was nominally healthy when sampled (though unrecorded immune exposures were likely). In germline, CDR1 is MNHEY, CDR2 SMNVEV (reference sequence). This CDR3 comprises 14 residues. The germline V and J ends were trimmed by 9 bases and 4 bases, with 13 bases remaining between them. Worth noting for this clone: Its antigen is currently unknown.

The chain joins TRBV27 to TRBJ2-6; possible D gene TRBD2, 7 bases. Sequencing was performed on PBMCs. This clonotype originated in a man between 18 and 35 years old in good health and CMV-seropositive. CDR3 DNA sequence: TGTGCCAGAGGGGGGGCCTCCGGGGCCAACGTCCTGACTTTC. It encodes CARGGASGANVLTF. The full variable domain, with the rest looked up from reference TRBV27 and TRBJ2-6, is EAQVTQNPRYLITVTGKKLTVTCSQNMNHEYMSWYRQDPGLGLRQIYYSMNVEVTDKGDVPEGYKVSRKEKRNFPLILESPSPNQTSLYFCARGGASGANVLTFGAGSRLTVL.